The clone carrying this TCR beta chain was detected once. Clones were sequenced by immunoSEQ multiplex PCR, and TCRdb holds only the in-frame ones, with some missing. Found here are roughly 550,000 clones, 75% to 80% of them singletons; the top ten hold more than 0.01%. The CDR3 has 14 residues. Germline lookup yields CDR1 MDHEN and CDR2 SYDVKM. Trimming stripped 7 bases from V and 10 bases from J, with 22 bases between. This sample is part of a study of shared T cell receptors in the human thymus. These data also formed part of another study, on human thymus T cells. That report adds: Related research examined unrelated individuals and reported that their thymic repertoires overlapped highly.

The origin of this receptor is a boy under three years old with a congenital heart defect. The genes are TRBV28 and TRBJ1-1; D is possibly TRBD1 (5 bases). The material sequenced was thymocytes. In DNA, the CDR3 is TGTGCCAGCAAGGACACTCCCTCCGAGCGTCGAGCTTTCTTT. It is translated as CASKDTPSERRAFF.